The 26 T cell receptor beta chains presented below share a single source sample, sequenced in a study of blood T cell repertoires in COVID-19. Measured with immunoSEQ multiplex PCR; TCRdb has only the in-frame clones, and not every one. This table holds 210,000 or so clones, 80% found once. Sequences were obtained from PBMCs or T cells enriched from blood (not recorded which). Source of these receptors: a middle-aged woman with acute COVID-19.

The rearrangement joins TRBV19 to TRBJ1-5; D possibly corresponds to TRBD1 (6 bases). The CDR3 loop spans 16 amino acids. V dropped 0 bases and J dropped 2 bases, with 11 bases sitting between them. Germline CDR1 is LNHDA and CDR2 is SQIVND (reference sequence). The CDR3 spells CASSIDLRGGNQPQHF. The CDR3 DNA follows: TGTGCCAGTAGTATAGATCTCAGGGGTGGCAATCAGCCCCAGCATTTT.

The chain joins TRBV5-1 to TRBJ1-2; no firm D call. The length of the CDR3 is 13 residues. CDR1 SGHRS and CDR2 YFSETQ come from the germline V gene. The V and J ends lost 0 bases and 2 bases respectively, with 5 bases between them. The CDR3 here is CASSLAGNYGYTF. CDR3 nucleotide sequence: TGCGCCAGCAGCTTGGCGGGGAACTATGGCTACACCTTC.

The CDR3 region is CASSEGGGREQYF. The CDR3 DNA follows: TGTGCCAGCAGTGAAGGGGGGGGACGCGAGCAGTACTTC. V is TRBV2 and J is TRBJ2-7; 7 bases map to TRBD2. The length of the CDR3 is 13 residues. V trimming: 1 base; J trimming: 6 bases; junction bases outside the gene matches: 3. Per germline, CDR1 SNHLY and CDR2 FYNNEI.

V and J are TRBV5-1 and TRBJ2-7; tentative D call: TRBD2 (7 bases). The germline V gene encodes CDR1 SGHRS and CDR2 YFSETQ. The CDR3 runs 14 residues. V was shortened by 5 bases and J by 7 bases, with 19 bases between the two germline ends. The CDR3 DNA reads TGCGCCAGCAGGTCTCGGGGGGCCTTCGGAGAGCAGTACTTC. It specifies CASRSRGAFGEQYF.

The rearrangement joins TRBV28 to TRBJ2-7, with 7 bases lining up with TRBD1. Germline V gene sequence: CDR1 MDHEN, CDR2 SYDVKM. The CDR3 is made up of 15 amino acids. J was trimmed by 1 base and V by 5 bases; bases with no gene match: 8. CDR3 sequence (DNA): TGTGCCAGCAGTCCAGCTAGGACAGGTTCCTACGAGCAGTACTTC. Protein sequence: CASSPARTGSYEQYF.

Here the CDR3 reads CASSGRNSPLHF. DNA for the CDR3: TGTGCCAGCTCAGGTCGTAATTCACCCCTCCACTTT. This rearrangement joins TRBV11-2 to TRBJ1-6; D gene uncertain. V gave up 8 bases and J gave up 6 bases, with 8 bases separating them. Germline V gives CDR1 SGHAT, CDR2 FQNNGV. CDR3 length: 12 amino acids.

V gene TRBV7-2 combines with J gene TRBJ1-1, with 8 bases lining up with TRBD1. Unmatched junction bases numbered 3, after V lost 6 bases and J lost 0 bases. The CDR3 consists of 14 residues. CDR1 and CDR2 (germline): SGHTA, FQGNSA. This CDR3 is CASRGTGVNTEAFF. Here the CDR3 DNA reads TGTGCCAGCAGAGGGACAGGAGTGAACACTGAAGCTTTCTTT.

The V call is TRBV28, the J call TRBJ2-7; TRBD2 is a possible D gene (6 bases). The CDR3 consists of 14 residues. V lost 2 bases and J lost 4, with 12 bases in between. Germline lookup yields CDR1 MDHEN and CDR2 SYDVKM. CDR3 residues: CASSLGVGGYEQYF. CDR3 sequence (DNA): TGTGCCAGCAGTTTAGGAGTGGGGGGTTACGAGCAGTACTTC.

The rearrangement joins TRBV19 to TRBJ2-2; a weak D match, TRBD2 (5 bases). The CDR3 extends over 15 amino acids. Germline CDR1 reads LNHDA; CDR2 reads SQIVND (reference sequence). V lost 6 bases and J 4 bases, leaving 15 bases between the germline ends. The CDR3 coding sequence is TGTGCCAGTAGCGAAGGGCGCCGGGGCACCGGGGAGCTGTTTTTT. Translating it yields CASSEGRRGTGELFF.

J is TRBJ1-1 and V is TRBV19; D unclear. CDR3 length: 15 residues. Between the trimmed V and J ends, which lost 3 bases and 0 bases, there was a span of 11 bases. Germline V lookup: CDR1 LNHDA, CDR2 SQIVND (reference sequence). Here the CDR3 DNA reads TGTGCCAGTAGTATTACAGTGGCCCTGAACACTGAAGCTTTCTTT. Amino acid sequence: CASSITVALNTEAFF.

The genes are TRBV7-9 and TRBJ1-5; possibly TRBD1 for D (5 bases). Between the trimmed V and J ends, which lost 1 base and 4 bases, there was a span of 8 bases. CDR3 size: 14 residues. CDR1 is SEHNR, CDR2 FQNEAQ, per germline (reference sequence). The CDR3 is CASSLGGGNQPQHF. The CDR3 DNA reads as TGTGCCAGCAGCTTAGGGGGGGGAAATCAGCCCCAGCATTTT.

The V and J genes are TRBV7-3 and TRBJ2-3, with TRBD2 matching over 10 bases. The CDR3 covers 17 residues. Per the germline V gene, CDR1 is SGHTA and CDR2 is FQGTGA. J lost 6 bases, V lost 1 base, and 10 bases had no gene match. CDR3 nucleotide sequence: TGTGCCAGCAGCTTAATTGCTAGCGGGAGAAATCGTGATACGCAGTATTTT. Translated, it gives CASSLIASGRNRDTQYF.

This clone was detected only a few times. This rearrangement joins TRBV28 to TRBJ2-7; no firm D call. CDR1 and CDR2 (germline): MDHEN, SYDVKM. Trimming stripped 2 bases from V and 2 bases from J, with 4 bases between. The CDR3 is made up of 12 amino acids. The CDR3 loop reads CASSLRPYEQYF. CDR3 coding DNA: TGTGCCAGCAGTTTACGTCCCTACGAGCAGTACTTC.

J is TRBJ2-2 and V is TRBV6-4; TRBD2 matches 10 bases. CDR3 length: 15 residues. Germline-derived CDR1 and CDR2 are MRHNA and SNTAGT. V lost 5 bases to trimming and J lost 7 bases; unmatched junction nucleotides: 7. CDR3 DNA: TGTGCCAGCAGTTTGGCTAGCGGGAGTGGCGGGGAGCTGTTTTTT. Its protein product is CASSLASGSGGELFF.

The chain joins TRBV2 to TRBJ2-3, with 10 bases that match TRBD2. Looked up from germline, CDR1 is SNHLY and CDR2 is FYNNEI. This CDR3 is built from 15 residues. V trimming: 8 bases; J trimming: 4 bases; junction bases outside the gene matches: 9. CDR3 sequence (DNA): TGTGCCAGCCTTGGGACTAGCGTTTCCGCAGATACGCAGTATTTT. Its translation: CASLGTSVSADTQYF.

The rearrangement uses TRBV6-4 and TRBJ2-1, with TRBD2 matching 7 bases. Germline trimming cut 5 bases from V and 6 bases from J; bases unmatched to any gene: 10. The CDR3 loop spans 15 amino acids. The V gene's germline CDR1 is MRHNA and CDR2 SNTAGT. The CDR3 DNA reads TGTGCCAGCAGTTTTCAGTCGGGGGGTGCCAATGAGCAGTTCTTC. This gives the protein CASSFQSGGANEQFF.

This clone was seen only a few times. The V and J genes are TRBV7-9 and TRBJ1-2, with 8 bases that match TRBD1. There are 13 residues in the CDR3. After removal of 5 bases from V and 4 bases from J, the junction contained 3 bases not matched to a gene. CDR1 SEHNR and CDR2 FQNEAQ come from the germline V gene (reference sequence). CDR3 in amino acids: CASSLGTGYGYTF. DNA of the CDR3: TGTGCCAGCAGCCTGGGGACAGGCTATGGCTACACCTTC.

This clone has only one observation. The chain combines TRBV20-1 with TRBJ1-6; tentatively, D is TRBD1 (6 bases). CDR3 length: 13 amino acids. V was trimmed by 6 bases and J by 12 bases, leaving 18 bases between them. Germline V gives CDR1 DFQATT, CDR2 SNEGSKA (reference sequence). In nucleotides, the CDR3 is TGCAGTGCGAGTGGGCAGGGGCTGTTACCCCTCCACTTT. Its protein product is CSASGQGLLPLHF.

In its sample, this clone was seen a few times. This chain links TRBV24-1 with TRBJ2-3, with D maybe TRBD1 (5 bases). Trimming cost V 5 bases and J 5 bases, with 10 bases left between them. Germline CDR1 reads KGHDR; CDR2 reads SFDVKD. CDR3 length: 13 residues. The CDR3 protein is CATSAGMKDTQYF. The CDR3 DNA follows: TGTGCCACCAGTGCAGGGATGAAAGATACGCAGTATTTT.

The V gene is TRBV11-1, the J gene TRBJ1-2; no clear D. The CDR3 is made up of 13 amino acids. Trimming left V 6 bases short and J 8 bases short, with 16 bases between. The V gene's germline CDR1 is SGHAT and CDR2 FQDESV (reference sequence). The CDR3 DNA reads as TGTGCCAGCAGTCACCAGTCAGCGGGAGGCTACACCTTC. Encoded protein: CASSHQSAGGYTF.

The rearrangement links TRBV3-1 (or the pseudogene TRBV3-2) to TRBJ2-5; 9 bases line up with TRBD2. This CDR3 region has 15 residues. The germline V gene has CDR1 LGHDT and CDR2 YNNKEL (reference sequence). With V trimmed by 2 bases and J by 5 bases, 6 bases remained unmatched. In DNA, the CDR3 is TGTGCCAGCAGCCAACCCCTAGCGGGGACGGAGACCCAGTACTTC. Its translation is CASSQPLAGTETQYF.

The rearrangement links TRBV9 to TRBJ2-7, with D possibly being TRBD2 (5 bases). V was shortened by 4 bases and J by 3 bases, with 17 bases between the two germline ends. Germline assignment: CDR1 SGDLS and CDR2 YYNGEE. The CDR3 consists of 15 residues. CDR3 sequence reads: CASSPLRSGDYEQYF. DNA of the CDR3: TGTGCCAGCAGCCCTCTGAGGTCCGGGGACTACGAGCAGTACTTC.

The CDR3 spells CASSIGGWSSYNEQFF. The CDR3 nucleotides read TGTGCCAGTAGTATTGGCGGGTGGAGCTCCTACAATGAGCAGTTCTTC. The rearrangement uses TRBV19 and TRBJ2-1; D perhaps matches TRBD2 (5 bases). V lost 3 bases to trimming and J lost 0 bases, with 12 bases between them. The germline V gene encodes CDR1 LNHDA and CDR2 SQIVND (reference sequence). This CDR3 has 16 residues.

This clone was found a few times. This sequence joins TRBV18 and TRBJ1-2; 7 bases match TRBD1. Germline V lookup: CDR1 KGHSH, CDR2 LQKENI. Losses at the gene ends were 4 bases for V and 5 bases for J; bases not matched to a gene: 7. The CDR3 extends over 14 amino acids. The CDR3 sequence: CASSLTGTVYGYTF. The CDR3 nucleotides read TGTGCCAGCTCACTTACCGGGACAGTTTATGGCTACACCTTC.

The table lists this clone with a count of one. This rearrangement joins TRBV5-1 to TRBJ2-3; 12 nucleotides line up with TRBD2. Germline CDR1 reads SGHRS; CDR2 reads YFSETQ. V was clipped by 4 bases and J by 3 bases; unmatched bases: 6. The CDR3 has 16 residues. CDR3 loop: CASSTGLAGSTDTQYF. CDR3 coding DNA: TGCGCCAGCAGCACCGGACTAGCGGGAAGTACAGATACGCAGTATTTT.

V is TRBV28 and J is TRBJ2-7; maybe TRBD2 (6 bases). Trimming removed 7 bases at V and 6 bases at J, with 16 bases between. CDR3 size: 13 residues. The germline V gene has CDR1 MDHEN and CDR2 SYDVKM. CDR3 region: CASKSRGRREQYF. For the CDR3, the DNA is TGTGCCAGCAAGTCCCGGGGGAGACGCGAGCAGTACTTC.